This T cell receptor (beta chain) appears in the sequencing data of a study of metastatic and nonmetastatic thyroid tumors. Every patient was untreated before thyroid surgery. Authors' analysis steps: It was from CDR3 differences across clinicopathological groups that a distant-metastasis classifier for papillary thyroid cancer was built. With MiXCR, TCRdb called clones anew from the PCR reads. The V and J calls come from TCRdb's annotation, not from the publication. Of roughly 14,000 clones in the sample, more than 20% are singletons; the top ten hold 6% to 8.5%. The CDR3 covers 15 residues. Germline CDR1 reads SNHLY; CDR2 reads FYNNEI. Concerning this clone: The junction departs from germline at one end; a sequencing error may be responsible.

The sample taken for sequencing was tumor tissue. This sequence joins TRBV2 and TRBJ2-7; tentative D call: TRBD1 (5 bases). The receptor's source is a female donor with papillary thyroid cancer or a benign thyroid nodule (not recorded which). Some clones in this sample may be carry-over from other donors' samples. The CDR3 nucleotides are TGTGTCAGCAGGGCACTGCCGTCGAGCTCCTACGAGCAGTACTTC. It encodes CVSRALPSSSYEQYF. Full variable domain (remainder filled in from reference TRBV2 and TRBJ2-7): EPEVTQTPSHQVTQMGQEVILRCVPISNHLYFYWYRQILGQKVEFLVSFYNNEISEKSEIFDDQFSVERPDGSNFTLKIRSTKLEDSAMYFCVSRALPSSSYEQYFGPGTRLTVT.